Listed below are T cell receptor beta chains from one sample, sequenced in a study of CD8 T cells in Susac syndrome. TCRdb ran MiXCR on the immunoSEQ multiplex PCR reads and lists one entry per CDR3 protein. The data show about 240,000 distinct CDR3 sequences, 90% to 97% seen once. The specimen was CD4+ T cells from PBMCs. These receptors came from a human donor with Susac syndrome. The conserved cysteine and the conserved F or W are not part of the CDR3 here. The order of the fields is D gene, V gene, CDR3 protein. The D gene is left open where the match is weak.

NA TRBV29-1 SVDGPAEAF
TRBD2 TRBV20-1 SASSGRALGDTQY
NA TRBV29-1 SAWDTAAGELF
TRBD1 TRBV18 ASSTKTGGRADTQY
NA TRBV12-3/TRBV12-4 ASSLQLYGYT
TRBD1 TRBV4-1 ASSPIGDRNTEAF
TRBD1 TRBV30 AWSVRVDRGVSPGANVLT
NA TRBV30 AWSPAGQETQY
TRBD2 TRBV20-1 SARDQPGREYNEQF
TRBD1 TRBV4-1 ASSQGQRTSNTDTQY
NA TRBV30 AWSQRGFYT
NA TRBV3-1 ASSQEGREQY
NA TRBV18 ASSPAPETQY
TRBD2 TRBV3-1 ASHPGLAGVSEQF
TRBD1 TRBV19 ASSRTGPQGYT
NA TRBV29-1 SVARGAAEAF
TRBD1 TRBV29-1 SVGPDRNGETQY
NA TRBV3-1 PRTSFFADTQY
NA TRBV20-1 SASLETQY
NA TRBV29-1 SSAGLKKDYGYT
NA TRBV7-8 ASSLLGQLF
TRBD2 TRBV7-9 ASSLVQAGDYNEQF
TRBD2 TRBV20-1 SALGGTTETQY
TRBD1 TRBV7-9 ASSSQGGKAKNIQY
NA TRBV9 ASSVGYNEQF
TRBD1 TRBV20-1 SAAPGQGASYEQY
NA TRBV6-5 ASSYSPGEGKTQY
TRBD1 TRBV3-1 ASSHVVGQALAFEAF
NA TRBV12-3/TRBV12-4 ASSPLFGNTIY
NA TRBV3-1 ASSQGGIAF
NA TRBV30 AWSVRDEQF
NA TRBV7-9 ASSLGTRQPQH
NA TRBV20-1 SAAPLFQETQY
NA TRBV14 ASSQERPPTYNEQF
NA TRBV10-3 AISEGQRYQETQY
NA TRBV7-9 ASSTGQGYPNEGLF
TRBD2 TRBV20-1 SARLAGARTQY
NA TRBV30 AWTPAGGGYT
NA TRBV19 ASKGDMNTEAF
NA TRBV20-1 SAVRGETQY
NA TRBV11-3 ASSLEGGSNTEAF
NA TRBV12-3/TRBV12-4 ASSAKMNTEAF
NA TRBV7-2 ASSYRTATFSEQY
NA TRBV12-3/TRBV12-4 ASSTPVGRGDYEQY
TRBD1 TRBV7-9 ASRLTGELGYEQY
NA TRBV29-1 SVETTPNYGYT
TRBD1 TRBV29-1 SVVYRTGSYNEQF
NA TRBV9 ASSPHQDEQY
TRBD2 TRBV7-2 ASSSLWGVRGNTDTQY
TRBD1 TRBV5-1 ASSAGDREGQPQH
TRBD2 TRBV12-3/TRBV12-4 ASTKRGTDTQY
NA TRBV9 ASSVSSTTWGALGDTQY
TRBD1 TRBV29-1 SVEVGGLTGMTEAF
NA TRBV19 ASSMKGSDIQY
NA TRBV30 AWSPGPYSTQY